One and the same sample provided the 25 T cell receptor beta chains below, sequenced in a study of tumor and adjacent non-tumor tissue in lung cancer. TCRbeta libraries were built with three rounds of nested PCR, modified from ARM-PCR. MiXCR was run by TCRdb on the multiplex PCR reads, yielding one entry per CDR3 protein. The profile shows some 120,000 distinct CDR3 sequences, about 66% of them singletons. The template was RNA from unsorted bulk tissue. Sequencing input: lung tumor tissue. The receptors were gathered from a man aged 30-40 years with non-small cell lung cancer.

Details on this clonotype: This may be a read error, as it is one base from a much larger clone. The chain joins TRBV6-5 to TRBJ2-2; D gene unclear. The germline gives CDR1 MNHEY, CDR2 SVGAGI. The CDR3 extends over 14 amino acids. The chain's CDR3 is CTSSSISEAGELFF. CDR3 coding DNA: TGTACCAGCAGTTCCATCTCAGAGGCCGGGGAGCTGTTTTTT.

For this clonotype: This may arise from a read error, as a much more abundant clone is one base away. Written as DNA, the CDR3 is TGTGCCATCAGTAAGGACAGCATGCACACTGCAGCTTTCTTT. Translating it yields CAISKDSMHTAAFF. This chain links TRBV10-3 with TRBJ1-1, with D perhaps TRBD1 (6 bases). The CDR3 runs 14 residues. Germline CDR1 is ENHRY and CDR2 is SYGVKD.

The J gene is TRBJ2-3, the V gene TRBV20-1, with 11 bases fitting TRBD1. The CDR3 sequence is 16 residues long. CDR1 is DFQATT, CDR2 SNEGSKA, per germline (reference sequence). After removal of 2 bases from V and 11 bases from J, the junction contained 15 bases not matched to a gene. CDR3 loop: CSARSPGDRGSLEQYF. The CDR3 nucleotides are TGCAGTGCTAGAAGTCCGGGGGACAGGGGGAGCTTGGAGCAGTATTTT.

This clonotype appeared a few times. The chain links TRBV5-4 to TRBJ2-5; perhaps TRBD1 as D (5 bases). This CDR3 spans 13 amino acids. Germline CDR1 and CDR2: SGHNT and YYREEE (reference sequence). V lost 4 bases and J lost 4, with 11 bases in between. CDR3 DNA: TGTGCCAGCAGCCCACAGGTCCGAGAGACCCAGTACTTC. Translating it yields CASSPQVRETQYF.

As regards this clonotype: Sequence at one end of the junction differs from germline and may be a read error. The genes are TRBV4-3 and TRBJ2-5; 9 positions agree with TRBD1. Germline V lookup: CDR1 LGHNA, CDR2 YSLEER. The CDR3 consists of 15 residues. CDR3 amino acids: CASSQRRQGEDTQYF. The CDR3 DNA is TGCGCCAGCAGCCAGAGGAGACAGGGGGAAGATACCCAGTACTTC.

CDR3 bases: TGTGCCAGCAGCCGACAGGAGATGGGAGAGACCCAGTACTTC. Its translation is CASSRQEMGETQYF. V gene TRBV14 combines with J gene TRBJ2-5; D is perhaps TRBD1 (6 bases). The CDR3 length is 14 residues. The V and J ends lost 4 bases and 4 bases respectively, with 13 bases between them. The germline V gene encodes CDR1 SGHDN and CDR2 FVKESK.

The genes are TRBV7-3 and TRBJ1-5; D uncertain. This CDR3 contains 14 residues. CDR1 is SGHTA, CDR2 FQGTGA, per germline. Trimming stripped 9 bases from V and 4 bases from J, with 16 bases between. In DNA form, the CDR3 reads TGTGCCAGTAGCCCGGGAGAGTGTAATCAGCCCCAGCATTTT. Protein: CASSPGECNQPQHF.

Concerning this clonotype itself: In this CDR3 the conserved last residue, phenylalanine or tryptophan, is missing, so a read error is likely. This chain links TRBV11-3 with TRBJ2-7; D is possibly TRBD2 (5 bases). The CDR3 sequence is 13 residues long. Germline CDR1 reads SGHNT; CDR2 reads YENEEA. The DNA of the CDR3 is TGTGCCAACAGCTTAGGCGCTAGCCTCGAGCAGTACCTC. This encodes CANSLGASLEQYL.

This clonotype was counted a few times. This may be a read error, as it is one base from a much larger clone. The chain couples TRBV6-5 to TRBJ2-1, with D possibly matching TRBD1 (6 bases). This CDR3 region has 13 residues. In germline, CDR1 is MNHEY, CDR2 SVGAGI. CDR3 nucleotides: TGTGCCAGCAGTTCACCCGTAGGGGGTGAGCACTTCTTC. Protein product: CASSSPVGGEHFF.

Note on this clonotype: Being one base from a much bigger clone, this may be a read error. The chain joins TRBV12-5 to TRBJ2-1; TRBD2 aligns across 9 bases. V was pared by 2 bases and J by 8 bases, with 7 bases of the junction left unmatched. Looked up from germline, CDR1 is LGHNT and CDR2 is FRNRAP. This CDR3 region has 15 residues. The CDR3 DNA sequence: TGTGCTAGTGGTTTGCGAATAGCGGGAGCGGATGAGCAGTTCTTC. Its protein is CASGLRIAGADEQFF.

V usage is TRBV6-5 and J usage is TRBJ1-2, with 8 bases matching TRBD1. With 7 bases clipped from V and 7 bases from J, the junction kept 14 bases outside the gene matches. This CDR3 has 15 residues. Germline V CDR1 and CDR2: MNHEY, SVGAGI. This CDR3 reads CASNIGRGQGSGYTF. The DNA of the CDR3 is TGTGCCAGCAATATAGGGAGAGGACAGGGCTCTGGCTACACCTTC.

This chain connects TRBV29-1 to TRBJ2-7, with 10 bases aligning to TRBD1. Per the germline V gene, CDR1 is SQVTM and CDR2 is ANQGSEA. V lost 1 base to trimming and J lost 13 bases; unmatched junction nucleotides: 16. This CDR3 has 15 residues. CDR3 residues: CSVEAPTGGMDGQYF. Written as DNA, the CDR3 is TGCAGCGTTGAAGCACCGACAGGGGGCATGGACGGGCAATACTTC.

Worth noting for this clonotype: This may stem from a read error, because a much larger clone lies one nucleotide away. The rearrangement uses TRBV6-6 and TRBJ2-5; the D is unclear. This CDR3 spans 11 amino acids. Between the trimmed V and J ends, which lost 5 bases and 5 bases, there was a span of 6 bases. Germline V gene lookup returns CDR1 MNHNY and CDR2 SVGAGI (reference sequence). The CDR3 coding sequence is TGTGCCAGCAGTGACCTGGAGACCCAGTACTTC. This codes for CASSDLETQYF.

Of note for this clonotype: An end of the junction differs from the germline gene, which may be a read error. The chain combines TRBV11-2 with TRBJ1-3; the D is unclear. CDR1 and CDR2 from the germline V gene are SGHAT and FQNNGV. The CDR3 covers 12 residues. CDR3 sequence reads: CASSQSRNTTYF. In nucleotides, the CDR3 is TGTGCCAGCAGCCAGTCTAGAAACACCACATATTTT.

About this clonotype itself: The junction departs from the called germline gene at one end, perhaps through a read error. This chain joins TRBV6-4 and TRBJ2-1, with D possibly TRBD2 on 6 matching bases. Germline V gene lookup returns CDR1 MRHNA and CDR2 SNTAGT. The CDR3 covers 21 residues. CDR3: CASNDFGVASAGGISYNEQFF. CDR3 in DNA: TGTGCCAGCAATGACTTTGGGGTGGCGAGCGCTGGCGGGATCTCCTACAATGAGCAGTTCTTC.

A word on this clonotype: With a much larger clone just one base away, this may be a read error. This chain's CDR3 is CASSYVTRGRETQYF. CDR3 DNA sequence: TGTGCCAGCAGTTACGTGACACGGGGCCGAGAGACCCAGTACTTC. The chain couples TRBV6-5 to TRBJ2-5; D may correspond to TRBD1 or TRBD2 (5 bases each). Germline CDR1 is MNHEY and CDR2 is SVGAGI. The CDR3 runs 15 residues. V was shortened by 2 bases and J by 4 bases, with 14 bases between the two germline ends.

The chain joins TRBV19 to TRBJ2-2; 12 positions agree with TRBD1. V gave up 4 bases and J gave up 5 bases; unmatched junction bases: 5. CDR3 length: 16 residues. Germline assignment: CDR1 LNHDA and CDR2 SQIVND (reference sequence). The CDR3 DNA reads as TGTGCCAGTAGTACCGGGGACAGGGGGCATACCGGGGAGCTGTTTTTT. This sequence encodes CASSTGDRGHTGELFF.

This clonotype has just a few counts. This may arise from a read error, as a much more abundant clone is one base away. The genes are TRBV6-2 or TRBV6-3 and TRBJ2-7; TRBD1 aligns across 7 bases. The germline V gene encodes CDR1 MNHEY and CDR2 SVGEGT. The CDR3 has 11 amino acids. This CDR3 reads CTSSTGQEQYF. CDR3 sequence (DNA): TGTACCAGCAGCACGGGACAGGAGCAGTACTTC.

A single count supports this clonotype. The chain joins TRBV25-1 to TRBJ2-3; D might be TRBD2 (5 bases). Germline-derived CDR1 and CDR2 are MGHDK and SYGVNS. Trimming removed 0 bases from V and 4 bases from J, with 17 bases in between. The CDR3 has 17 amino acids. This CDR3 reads CASSEYFRSRGADTQYF. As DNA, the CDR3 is TGTGCCAGCAGTGAATACTTCCGCAGCCGGGGTGCAGATACGCAGTATTTT.

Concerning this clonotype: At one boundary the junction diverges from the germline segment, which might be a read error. CDR3 bases: TGTGCCAGCGGTCTCAACTATGGTTACACCTTC. Its protein product is CASGLNYGYTF. The J gene is TRBJ1-2, the V gene TRBV6-2 or TRBV6-3; D is ambiguous. Germline CDR1 MNHEY, CDR2 SVGEGT. This CDR3 is 11 amino acids long.

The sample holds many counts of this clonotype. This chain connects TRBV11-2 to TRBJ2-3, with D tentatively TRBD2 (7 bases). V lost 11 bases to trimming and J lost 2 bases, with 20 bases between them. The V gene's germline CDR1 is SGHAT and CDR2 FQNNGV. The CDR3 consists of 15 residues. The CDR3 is CACTLGGGHTDTQYF. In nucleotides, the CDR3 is TGTGCCTGCACCCTGGGGGGGGGCCACACAGATACGCAGTATTTT.

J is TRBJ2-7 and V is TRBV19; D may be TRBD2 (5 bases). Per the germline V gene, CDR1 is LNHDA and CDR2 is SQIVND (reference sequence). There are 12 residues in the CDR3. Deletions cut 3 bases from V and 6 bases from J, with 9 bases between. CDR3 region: CASSISGSEQYF. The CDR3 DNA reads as TGTGCCAGTAGTATCTCGGGGAGCGAGCAGTACTTC.

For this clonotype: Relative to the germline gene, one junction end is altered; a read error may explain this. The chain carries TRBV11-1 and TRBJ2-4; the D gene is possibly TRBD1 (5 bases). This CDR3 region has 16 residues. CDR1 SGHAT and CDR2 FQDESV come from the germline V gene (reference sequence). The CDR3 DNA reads TGTGACAGCACCCACTCAGGCAGGGCAACCGAAAACATTCAGTACTTC. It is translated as CDSTHSGRATENIQYF.

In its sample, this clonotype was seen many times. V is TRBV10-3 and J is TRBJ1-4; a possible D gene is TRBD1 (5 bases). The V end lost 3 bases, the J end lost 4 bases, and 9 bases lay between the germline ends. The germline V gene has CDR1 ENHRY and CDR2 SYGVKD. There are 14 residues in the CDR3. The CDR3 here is CAISETGHNEKLFF. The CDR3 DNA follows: TGTGCCATCAGTGAAACAGGTCATAATGAAAAACTGTTTTTT.

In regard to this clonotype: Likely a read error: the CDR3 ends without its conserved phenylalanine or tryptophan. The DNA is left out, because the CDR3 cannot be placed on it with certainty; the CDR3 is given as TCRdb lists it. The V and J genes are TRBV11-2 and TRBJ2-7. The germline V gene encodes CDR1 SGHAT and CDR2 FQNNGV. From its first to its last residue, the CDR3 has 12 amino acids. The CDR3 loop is CASSLERSEQYL.